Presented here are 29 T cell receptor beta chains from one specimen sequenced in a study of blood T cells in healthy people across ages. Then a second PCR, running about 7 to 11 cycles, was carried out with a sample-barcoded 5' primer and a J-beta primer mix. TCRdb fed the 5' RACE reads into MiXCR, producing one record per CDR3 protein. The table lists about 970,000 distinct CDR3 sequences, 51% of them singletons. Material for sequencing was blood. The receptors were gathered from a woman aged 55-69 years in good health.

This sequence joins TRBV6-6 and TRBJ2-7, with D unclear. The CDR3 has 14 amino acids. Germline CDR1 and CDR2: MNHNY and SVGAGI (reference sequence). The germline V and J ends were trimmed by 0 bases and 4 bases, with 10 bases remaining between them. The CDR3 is CASSYSKVKYEQYF. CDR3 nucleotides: TGTGCCAGCAGTTACTCGAAAGTGAAGTACGAGCAGTACTTC.

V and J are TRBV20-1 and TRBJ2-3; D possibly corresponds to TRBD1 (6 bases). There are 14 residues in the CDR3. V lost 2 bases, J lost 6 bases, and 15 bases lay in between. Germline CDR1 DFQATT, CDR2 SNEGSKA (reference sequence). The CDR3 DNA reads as TGCAGTGCTAGACCGGGACAAACCCGCGATACGCAGTATTTT. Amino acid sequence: CSARPGQTRDTQYF.

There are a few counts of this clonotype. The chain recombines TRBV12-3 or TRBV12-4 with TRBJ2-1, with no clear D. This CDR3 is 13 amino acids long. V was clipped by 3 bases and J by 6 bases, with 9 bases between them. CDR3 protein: CASSLGWANEQFF. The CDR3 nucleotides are TGTGCCAGCAGTTTGGGGTGGGCCAATGAGCAGTTCTTC.

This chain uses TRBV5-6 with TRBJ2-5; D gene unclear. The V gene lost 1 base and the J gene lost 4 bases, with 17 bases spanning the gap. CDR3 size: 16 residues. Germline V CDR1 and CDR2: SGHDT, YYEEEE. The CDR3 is CASSLPGDPRRETQYF. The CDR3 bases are TGTGCCAGCAGCTTGCCGGGTGACCCACGACGAGAGACCCAGTACTTC.

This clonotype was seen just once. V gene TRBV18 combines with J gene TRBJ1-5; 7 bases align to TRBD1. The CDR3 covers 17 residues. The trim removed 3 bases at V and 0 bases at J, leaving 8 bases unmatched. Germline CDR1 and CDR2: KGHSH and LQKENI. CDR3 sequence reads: CASSPGTAYFSNQPQHF. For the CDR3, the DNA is TGTGCCAGCTCACCGGGGACAGCCTACTTTAGCAATCAGCCCCAGCATTTT.

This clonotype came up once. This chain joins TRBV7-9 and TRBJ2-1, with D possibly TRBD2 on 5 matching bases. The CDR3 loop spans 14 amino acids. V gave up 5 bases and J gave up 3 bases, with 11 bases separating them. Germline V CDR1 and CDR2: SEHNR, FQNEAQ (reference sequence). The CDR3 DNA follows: TGTGCCAGCAGCCAGGTCGGGATCTACAATGAGCAGTTCTTC. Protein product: CASSQVGIYNEQFF.

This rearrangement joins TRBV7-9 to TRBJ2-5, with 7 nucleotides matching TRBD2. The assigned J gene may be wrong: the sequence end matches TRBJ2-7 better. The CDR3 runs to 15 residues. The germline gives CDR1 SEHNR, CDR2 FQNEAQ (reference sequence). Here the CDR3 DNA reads TGTGCCAGCAGCTCCCCGGCTAGCGGACACTACGAGCAGTACTTC. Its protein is CASSSPASGHYEQYF.

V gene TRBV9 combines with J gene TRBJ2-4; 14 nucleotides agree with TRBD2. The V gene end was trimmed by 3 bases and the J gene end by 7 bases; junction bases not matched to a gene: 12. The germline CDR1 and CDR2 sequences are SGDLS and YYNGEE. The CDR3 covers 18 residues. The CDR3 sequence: CASSGLGTSGRVGNIQYF. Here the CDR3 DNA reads TGTGCCAGCAGCGGACTCGGGACTAGCGGGAGAGTGGGGAACATTCAGTACTTC.

The CDR3 nucleotides read TGTGCCAGCACCCGTGGCGGGTTCGGATTTGGACTCTACAATGAGCAGTTCTTC. It is translated as CASTRGGFGFGLYNEQFF. This chain connects TRBV11-3 to TRBJ2-1, with D perhaps matching TRBD2 (5 bases). The V end was cut by 7 bases, the J end by 3 bases, with 25 bases between. The CDR3 consists of 18 residues. From germline, CDR1 is SGHNT and CDR2 YENEEA.

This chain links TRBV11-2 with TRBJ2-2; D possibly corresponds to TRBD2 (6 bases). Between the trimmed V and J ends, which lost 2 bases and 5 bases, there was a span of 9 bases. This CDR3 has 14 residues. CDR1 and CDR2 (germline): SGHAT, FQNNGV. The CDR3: CASSLSSVTGELFF. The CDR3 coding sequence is TGTGCCAGCAGCTTATCTAGCGTGACCGGGGAGCTGTTTTTT.

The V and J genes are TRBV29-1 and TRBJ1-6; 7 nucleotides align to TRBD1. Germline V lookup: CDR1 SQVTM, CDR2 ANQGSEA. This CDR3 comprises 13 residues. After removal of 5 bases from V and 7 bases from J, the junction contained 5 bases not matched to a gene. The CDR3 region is CSVRDRDNSPLHF. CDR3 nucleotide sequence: TGCAGCGTTCGAGACAGGGACAATTCACCCCTCCACTTT.

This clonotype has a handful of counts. The CDR3: CSAPGTRDYEQYF. In DNA, the CDR3 is TGCAGTGCTCCCGGGACACGCGACTACGAGCAGTACTTC. The rearrangement joins TRBV20-1 to TRBJ2-7, with a weak D call TRBD1 (6 bases). V lost 5 bases and J 3 bases, leaving 14 bases between the germline ends. CDR1 and CDR2 (germline): DFQATT, SNEGSKA (reference sequence). CDR3 size: 13 residues.

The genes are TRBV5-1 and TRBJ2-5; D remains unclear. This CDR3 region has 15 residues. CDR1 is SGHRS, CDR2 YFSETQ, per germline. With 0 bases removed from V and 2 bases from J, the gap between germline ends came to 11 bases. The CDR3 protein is CASSLELGPQETQYF. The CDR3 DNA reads TGCGCCAGCAGCTTGGAGCTCGGGCCTCAAGAGACCCAGTACTTC.

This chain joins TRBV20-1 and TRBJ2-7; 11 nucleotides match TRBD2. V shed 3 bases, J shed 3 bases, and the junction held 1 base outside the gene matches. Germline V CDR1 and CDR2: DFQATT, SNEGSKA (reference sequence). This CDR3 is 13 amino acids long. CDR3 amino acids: CSARTSGNYEQYF. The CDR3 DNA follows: TGCAGTGCTAGGACTAGCGGGAACTACGAGCAGTACTTC.

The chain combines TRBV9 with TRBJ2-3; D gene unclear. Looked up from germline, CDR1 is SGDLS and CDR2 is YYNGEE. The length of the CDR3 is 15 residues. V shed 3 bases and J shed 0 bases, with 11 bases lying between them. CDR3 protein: CASSGGLSSTDTQYF. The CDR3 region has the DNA TGTGCCAGCAGCGGAGGCCTGTCTAGCACAGATACGCAGTATTTT.

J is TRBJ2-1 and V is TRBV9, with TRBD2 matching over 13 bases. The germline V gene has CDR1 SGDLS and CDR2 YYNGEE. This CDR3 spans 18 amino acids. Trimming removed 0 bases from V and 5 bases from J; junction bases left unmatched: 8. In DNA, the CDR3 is TGTGCCAGCAGCGTAGAGGGGACTAGCGGGGTACCAAACAATGAGCAGTTCTTC. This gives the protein CASSVEGTSGVPNNEQFF.

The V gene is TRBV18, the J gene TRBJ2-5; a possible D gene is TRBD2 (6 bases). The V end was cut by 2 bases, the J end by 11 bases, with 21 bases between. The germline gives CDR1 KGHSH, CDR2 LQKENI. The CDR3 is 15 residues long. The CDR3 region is CASSPGGTVYNEQYF. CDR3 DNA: TGTGCCAGCTCACCAGGCGGGACCGTATACAATGAGCAGTACTTC.

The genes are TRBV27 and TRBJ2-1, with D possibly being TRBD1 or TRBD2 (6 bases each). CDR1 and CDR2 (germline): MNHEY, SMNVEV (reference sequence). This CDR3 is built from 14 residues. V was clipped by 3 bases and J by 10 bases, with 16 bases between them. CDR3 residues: CASSFRGPTYEQFF. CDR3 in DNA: TGTGCCAGCAGTTTCCGGGGGCCGACCTACGAGCAGTTCTTC.

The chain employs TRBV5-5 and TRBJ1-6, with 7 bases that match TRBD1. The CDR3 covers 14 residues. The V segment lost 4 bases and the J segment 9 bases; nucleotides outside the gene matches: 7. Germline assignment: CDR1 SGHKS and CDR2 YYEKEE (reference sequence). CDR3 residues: CASSPGGAGSPLHF. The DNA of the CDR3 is TGTGCCAGCAGCCCAGGGGGTGCGGGTTCACCCCTCCACTTT.

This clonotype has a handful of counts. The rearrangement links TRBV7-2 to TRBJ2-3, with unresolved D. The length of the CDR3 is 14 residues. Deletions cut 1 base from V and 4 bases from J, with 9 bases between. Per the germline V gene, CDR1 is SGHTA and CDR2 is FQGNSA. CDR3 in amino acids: CASSLGQLSDTQYF. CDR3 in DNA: TGTGCCAGCAGCTTAGGCCAGCTATCAGATACGCAGTATTTT.

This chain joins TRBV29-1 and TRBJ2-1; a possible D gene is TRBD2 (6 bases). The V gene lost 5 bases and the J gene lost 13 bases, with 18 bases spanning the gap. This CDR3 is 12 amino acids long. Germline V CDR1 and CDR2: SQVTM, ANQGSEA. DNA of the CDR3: TGCAGCGTTATCCACGGGGGAGAGACCCAGTTCTTC. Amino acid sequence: CSVIHGGETQFF.

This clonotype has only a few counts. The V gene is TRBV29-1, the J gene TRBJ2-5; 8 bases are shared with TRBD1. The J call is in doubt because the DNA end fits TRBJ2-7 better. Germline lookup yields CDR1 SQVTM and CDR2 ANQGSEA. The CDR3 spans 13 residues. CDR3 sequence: CSVAPGQDSEQYF. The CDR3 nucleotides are TGCAGCGTTGCCCCGGGACAGGATTCCGAGCAGTACTTC.

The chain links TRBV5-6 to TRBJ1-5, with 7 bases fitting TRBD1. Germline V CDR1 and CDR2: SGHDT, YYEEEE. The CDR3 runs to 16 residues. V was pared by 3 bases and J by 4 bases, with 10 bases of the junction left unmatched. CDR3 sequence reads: CASSSTNRGGNQPQHF. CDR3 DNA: TGTGCCAGCAGCTCTACCAACAGGGGCGGGAATCAGCCCCAGCATTTT.

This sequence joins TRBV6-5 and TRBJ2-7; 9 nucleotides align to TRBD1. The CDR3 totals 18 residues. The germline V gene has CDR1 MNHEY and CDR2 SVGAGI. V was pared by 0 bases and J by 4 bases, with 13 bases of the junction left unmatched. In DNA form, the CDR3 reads TGTGCCAGCAGTTACTCGTCGATACCCGGGACAGGGCTTTACGAGCAGTACTTC. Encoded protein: CASSYSSIPGTGLYEQYF.

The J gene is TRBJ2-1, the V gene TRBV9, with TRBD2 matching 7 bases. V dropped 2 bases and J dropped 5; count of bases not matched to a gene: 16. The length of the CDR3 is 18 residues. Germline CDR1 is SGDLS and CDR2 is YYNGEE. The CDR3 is CASSVGGPGTTGNNEQFF. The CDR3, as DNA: TGTGCCAGCAGCGTGGGTGGACCCGGGACTACCGGGAACAATGAGCAGTTCTTC. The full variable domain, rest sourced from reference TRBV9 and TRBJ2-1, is DSGVTQTPKHLITATGQRVTLRCSPRSGDLSVYWYQQSLDQGLQFLIQYYNGEERAKGNILERFSAQQFPDLHSELNLSSLELGDSALYFCASSVGGPGTTGNNEQFFGPGTRLTVL.

The CDR3 sequence is CASPPTSGRPRTDTQYF. The CDR3 DNA reads TGTGCCAGCCCCCCGACTAGCGGGCGCCCGCGGACAGATACGCAGTATTTT. The J gene is TRBJ2-3, the V gene TRBV28; TRBD2 matches at 10 bases. The J segment lost 3 bases and the V segment lost 8 bases, leaving 14 bases of the junction unmatched. CDR1 MDHEN and CDR2 SYDVKM come from the germline V gene. This CDR3 contains 17 residues.

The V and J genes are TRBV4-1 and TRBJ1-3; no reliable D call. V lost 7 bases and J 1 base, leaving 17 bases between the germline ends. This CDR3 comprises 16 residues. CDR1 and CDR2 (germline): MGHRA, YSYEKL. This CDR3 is CASTNTFGRSGNTIYF. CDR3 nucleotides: TGCGCCAGCACCAACACATTCGGGCGTTCTGGAAACACCATATATTTT.

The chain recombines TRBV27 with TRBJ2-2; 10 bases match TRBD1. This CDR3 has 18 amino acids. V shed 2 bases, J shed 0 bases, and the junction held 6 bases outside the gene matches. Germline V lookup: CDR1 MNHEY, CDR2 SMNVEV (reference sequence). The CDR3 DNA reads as TGTGCCAGCAGTTTAAGGGGACAGGGGAAACCGAACACCGGGGAGCTGTTTTTT. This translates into CASSLRGQGKPNTGELFF.

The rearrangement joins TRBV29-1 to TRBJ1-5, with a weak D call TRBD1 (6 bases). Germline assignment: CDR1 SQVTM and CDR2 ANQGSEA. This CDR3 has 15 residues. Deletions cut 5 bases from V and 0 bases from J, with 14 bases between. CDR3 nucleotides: TGCAGCGTTACGACAGGTTCTAATAGCAATCAGCCCCAGCATTTT. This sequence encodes CSVTTGSNSNQPQHF.